This record covers a single T cell receptor (beta chain). Its antigen remains unidentified. This entry belongs to a study of T cell responses to AZD1222 COVID-19 vaccine. General study findings and limits: The sample set comprised mostly white British donors with more females, and clonal diversity was possibly underestimated.

Germline loops: CDR1 MNHEY, CDR2 SMNVEV (reference sequence). The V and J ends lost 5 bases and 5 bases, in that order; junction bases with no gene match: 8. There are 15 residues in the CDR3. Repertoires were generated with immunoSEQ multiplex PCR, while TCRdb's copy carries only in-frame clones and drops some. The sample contains 100,000 or so clones, around 86% of which appear only once. This sequence joins TRBV27 and TRBJ1-4; 7 bases fit TRBD1. This TCR was sampled from an adult in good health. The source material was peripheral blood, sampled on day 0 of AZD1222 vaccination. CDR3: CASSPWDRQNEKLFF. CDR3 nucleotide sequence: TGTGCCAGCAGTCCCTGGGACAGACAAAATGAAAAACTGTTTTTT.